Below are 8 T cell receptor beta chains sequenced from a single sample in a study of T cell repertoires in cytomegalovirus infection. Which antigens these TCRs recognize remains unknown. TCRdb ran MiXCR on the reads and lists one entry per CDR3 protein. The sample shows 5,500 to 6,500 distinct CDR3 sequences, around 50% of them seen only once. Sequenced: PBMCs, sequenced either directly or after in vitro stimulation (not recorded which). Source of these receptors: a human donor in good health (CMV status not recorded). Some clones in this sample may be carry-over from other donors' samples.

This clonotype was observed a handful of times. The rearrangement links TRBV7-2 to TRBJ1-1; 12 nucleotides agree with TRBD1. This CDR3 region has 17 residues. The V gene end was trimmed by 3 bases and the J gene end by 3 bases; junction bases not matched to a gene: 8. CDR1 and CDR2 from the germline V gene are SGHTA and FQGNSA. The DNA of the CDR3 is TGTGCCAGCAGCTTCCGGGACAGGGGGCCTACGGACACTGAAGCTTTCTTT. As protein: CASSFRDRGPTDTEAFF.

The rearrangement joins TRBV6-8 to TRBJ2-3; tentatively, D is TRBD2 (6 bases). The V and J ends lost 4 bases and 5 bases respectively, with 10 bases between them. The CDR3 sequence is 13 residues long. CDR1 is MNHGY, CDR2 SAAAGT, per germline. CDR3 sequence (DNA): TGTGCCAGCAGTTTCCCCGGGGGAGATACGCAGTATTTT. Translating gives CASSFPGGDTQYF.

As to this clonotype: One junction end disagrees with the germline gene, perhaps due to a read error. The chain links TRBV6-2 or TRBV6-3 to TRBJ1-1; unclear D gene. Per germline, CDR1 MNHEY and CDR2 SVGEGT. The CDR3 has 14 residues. CDR3 loop: CASSSPEPTTEALF. The CDR3 DNA sequence: TGTGCCAGCAGTTCCCCAGAACCAACCACTGAAGCTTTATTT.

A note on this clonotype: Here the CDR3 omits its conserved ending phenylalanine or tryptophan, so a read error is the likely source. The DNA is omitted, as the CDR3 cannot be located on it reliably, and the CDR3 follows TCRdb's listing. J is TRBJ1-3 and V is TRBV28. From germline, CDR1 is MDHEN and CDR2 SYDVKM. The CDR3 numbers 14 amino acids, ends counted. CDR3 protein: CASRQTLSSGNTIY.

Comments on this clonotype: The conserved final phenylalanine or tryptophan is absent from the CDR3, which likely points to a read error. The DNA is left out, because the CDR3 cannot be placed on it with certainty; the CDR3 is given as TCRdb lists it. This chain's CDR3 is CSSRPTLYSNQPPHC. The V gene is TRBV28, the J gene TRBJ1-5. Ends included, the CDR3 has 15 residues. Per germline, CDR1 MDHEN and CDR2 SYDVKM.

The chain carries TRBV7-8 and TRBJ2-7; D may be TRBD1 (6 bases). The germline V gene has CDR1 SGHVS and CDR2 FQNEAQ. Deletions cut 11 bases from V and 9 bases from J, with 26 bases between. The CDR3 runs 14 residues. In DNA form, the CDR3 reads TGTGCCTGGAGCTGGGACACCCCTGGCTACTGGCAGTACTTC. Protein product: CAWSWDTPGYWQYF.

This clonotype was seen a handful of times. The V call is TRBV7-2, the J call TRBJ1-3, with unresolved D. The germline gives CDR1 SGHTA, CDR2 FQGNSA. The CDR3 length is 16 residues. Deletions cut 4 bases from V and 0 bases from J, with 13 bases between. Here the CDR3 reads CASSSPILPSGNTIYF. In DNA, the CDR3 is TGTGCCAGCAGCTCCCCTATTCTCCCCTCTGGAAACACCATATATTTT.

To note about this clonotype: The junction departs from germline at one end; a sequencing error may be responsible. The chain has TRBV6-5 and TRBJ2-3; 8 bases are a match to TRBD2. This CDR3 has 17 amino acids. Germline CDR1 MNHEY, CDR2 SVGAGI. The CDR3 protein is CASSYSSRAGDADTQYF. CDR3 DNA sequence: TGTGCCAGCAGCTACTCATCGCGAGCGGGAGATGCAGATACGCAGTATTTT.